The clone carrying this TCR beta chain has just a few counts. An end of the junction differs from the germline gene, which may be a read error. This sample was included in a study of metastatic and nonmetastatic thyroid tumors. Per germline, CDR1 SNHLY and CDR2 FYNNEI. This CDR3 has 13 amino acids. With MiXCR, TCRdb called clones anew from the PCR reads. The sample lists around 22,000 clones, roughly 18% seen once, with approximately 2.7% in the top ten. None of the patients had undergone any treatment ahead of thyroid surgery. The TCR was taken from a male donor with papillary thyroid cancer or a benign thyroid nodule (not recorded which). Some clones in this sample may be carry-over from other donors' samples. Sequenced sample: adjacent normal tissue. The chain has TRBV2 and TRBJ1-1; weak D call: TRBD1 (5 bases). The CDR3 protein is CVSKGQVSTEAFF. CDR3 in DNA: TGTGTCAGCAAGGGGCAGGTGAGCACTGAAGCTTTCTTT. The full variable domain, its missing parts supplied by reference TRBV2 and TRBJ1-1, is EPEVTQTPSHQVTQMGQEVILRCVPISNHLYFYWYRQILGQKVEFLVSFYNNEISEKSEIFDDQFSVERPDGSNFTLKIRSTKLEDSAMYFCVSKGQVSTEAFFGQGTRLTVV.